This T cell receptor beta chain was sequenced in a study of cytomegalovirus exposure and HLA in healthy donors. Points from the study as a whole: According to a later analysis, TCR clusters from the first cohort tended to co-occur in the 110 or so validation repertoires.

With regard to this clone: What it binds is not known.

Germline CDR1 SGHRS, CDR2 YFSETQ. CDR3 length equals 15 residues. The ends were cut back, 2 bases at V and 3 bases at J, with 12 bases in the middle. This table comes from immunoSEQ multiplex PCR, and its TCRdb copy is limited to in-frame clones, with some not included. The sample shows roughly 150,000 clones, about 95% of them seen only once. V is TRBV5-1 and J is TRBJ1-5; D is perhaps TRBD1 (5 bases). The TCR originated in a man between 18 and 29 years old in good health and CMV-seropositive. Sample: PBMCs. CDR3 bases: TGCGCCAGCAGCTTTTTCCCAGGGAACAATCAGCCCCAGCATTTT. This gives the protein CASSFFPGNNQPQHF.